This is a list of T cell receptor beta chains from one sample in a study of Graves' ophthalmopathy and Graves' hyperthyroidism. A single record per CDR3 protein comes from TCRdb applying MiXCR to the multiplex PCR reads. The table has 300,000 to 450,000 distinct CDR3 sequences, about a sixth seen once. The sequenced material came from peripheral blood. Every receptor here comes from an adult woman with stable Graves' hyperthyroidism. Both conserved end residues are part of each CDR3. A D gene is named only where the DNA matches it firmly. Size is omitted from some rows. Given values are once, few, many or a class for expanded clones.

D gene | clone size | J gene | V gene | CDR3 protein | CDR3 DNA
- | many | TRBJ1-5 | TRBV28 | CASSLAGNRQPQHF | TGTGCCAGCAGTTTGGCCGGGAACCGGCAGCCCCAGCATTTT
TRBD2 | few | TRBJ2-7 | TRBV11-1 | CASSLEGRLAGFEQYF | TGTGCCAGCAGCTTAGAAGGCAGACTAGCGGGATTCGAGCAGTACTTC
- | many | TRBJ1-5 | TRBV7-8 | CASSLMGNQPQHF | TGTGCCAGCAGCTTAATGGGGAATCAGCCCCAGCATTTT
TRBD1 | many | TRBJ1-3 | TRBV12-3/TRBV12-4 | CASSPRTGDNTIYF | TGTGCCAGCAGCCCTCGGACAGGGGATAACACCATATATTTT
TRBD1 | - | TRBJ2-2 | TRBV4-2 | CASSQEGQRTTGELFF | TGTGCCAGCAGCCAAGAGGGACAGCGGACTACCGGGGAGCTGTTTTTT
- | many | TRBJ2-5 | TRBV5-1 | CASSLTRPTETQYF | TGCGCCAGCAGCCTGACTAGACCCACCGAGACCCAGTACTTC
TRBD2 | many | TRBJ2-7 | TRBV5-1 | CASSGTSRYEQYF | TGTGCCAGCAGTGGGACTAGCCGCTACGAGCAGTACTTC
TRBD1 | many | TRBJ1-1 | TRBV5-1 | CASSSRDRGMNTEAFF | TGCGCCAGCAGTTCGAGGGACAGGGGGATGAACACTGAAGCTTTCTTT
- | many | TRBJ1-2 | TRBV7-2 | CASSVTVYYYNYGYTF | TGTGCCAGCAGCGTAACAGTGTACTACTATAACTATGGCTACACCTTC
- | many | TRBJ2-7 | TRBV28 | CASSSHEQYF | TGTGCCAGCAGTTCCCACGAGCAGTACTTC
- | many | TRBJ2-2 | TRBV29-1 | CSVDQPGEVDTGELFF | TGCAGCGTTGATCAACCGGGAGAAGTGGACACCGGGGAGCTGTTTTTT
TRBD2 | many | TRBJ2-7 | TRBV2 | CASRGTSGAYEQYF | TGTGCCAGCAGGGGAACTAGCGGGGCCTACGAGCAGTACTTC
- | - | TRBJ1-2 | TRBV27 | CASSLTGDFYGYTF | TGTGCCAGCAGTCTGACTGGGGACTTCTATGGCTACACCTTC
- | many | TRBJ2-7 | TRBV11-1 | CASSFGRGNNYEQYF | TGTGCCAGCAGCTTTGGAAGGGGGAATAACTACGAGCAGTACTTC
- | many | TRBJ2-7 | TRBV12-5 | CASGTQGYEQYF | TGTGCTAGTGGCACCCAGGGCTACGAGCAGTACTTC
- | many | TRBJ2-7 | TRBV5-1 | CASSLDGGSTTYEQYF | TGCGCCAGCAGCTTGGATGGAGGGTCAACAACCTACGAGCAGTACTTC
TRBD2 | few | TRBJ2-7 | TRBV3-1 | CASSQQLAGVVEQYF | TGTGCCAGCAGCCAACAACTAGCGGGAGTAGTAGAGCAGTACTTC
- | many | TRBJ2-5 | TRBV6-5 | CASSYQRQETQYF | TGTGCCAGCAGTTACCAGCGGCAAGAGACCCAGTACTTC
- | many | TRBJ1-2 | TRBV6-1 | CASLRNTGAGYGYTF | TGTGCCAGCTTACGGAACACCGGAGCTGGGTATGGCTACACCTTC
TRBD1 | many | TRBJ2-7 | TRBV20-1 | CSARGDRPSYEQYF | TGCAGTGCTAGAGGGGACAGGCCGTCCTACGAGCAGTACTTC
- | many | TRBJ1-1 | TRBV7-2 | CASSQDMNTEAFF | TGTGCCAGCAGTCAGGACATGAACACTGAAGCTTTCTTT
- | many | TRBJ2-2 | TRBV7-2 | CASSPRQGRERRVGELFF | TGTGCCAGCAGCCCCAGGCAGGGGCGGGAGAGGAGGGTCGGGGAGCTGTTTTTT
TRBD1 | many | TRBJ2-7 | TRBV5-1 | CASSAPGQGYEQYF | TGCGCCAGCAGCGCCCCGGGACAGGGCTACGAGCAGTACTTC
- | many | TRBJ1-2 | TRBV28 | CASSFGDSYGYTF | TGTGCCAGCAGTTTCGGCGACTCCTATGGCTACACCTTC
- | - | TRBJ2-2 | TRBV5-1 | CASSLGMRRTGELFF | TGCGCCAGCAGCTTGGGTATGCGGAGAACCGGGGAGCTGTTTTTT
TRBD1 | many | TRBJ1-1 | TRBV10-3 | CAISEGQGTEAFF | TGTGCCATCAGTGAAGGACAGGGAACTGAAGCTTTCTTT
TRBD2 | - | TRBJ2-5 | TRBV12-3/TRBV12-4 | CASSVGTSVQRETQYF | TGTGCCAGCAGTGTCGGGACTAGCGTTCAAAGGGAGACCCAGTACTTC
TRBD1 | many | TRBJ1-5 | TRBV6-1 | CASSGTGDSNQPQHF | TGTGCCAGCAGCGGGACAGGGGATAGCAATCAGCCCCAGCATTTT
- | - | TRBJ2-6 | TRBV5-6 | CASSPQGASGANVLTF | TGTGCCAGCAGCCCCCAAGGGGCCTCTGGGGCCAACGTCCTGACTTTC
- | many | TRBJ2-2 | TRBV12-3/TRBV12-4 | CASSPLPAGELFF | TGTGCCAGCAGCCCCCTTCCCGCCGGGGAGCTGTTTTTT
- | many | TRBJ1-5 | TRBV12-3/TRBV12-4 | CASSRDSLNQPQHF | TGTGCCAGCAGTCGAGACAGCCTTAATCAGCCCCAGCATTTT
TRBD1 | many | TRBJ1-2 | TRBV12-5 | CASGPDRGSSIGYGYTF | TGTGCTAGTGGGCCAGACAGGGGATCCTCCATAGGCTATGGCTACACCTTC
- | many | TRBJ1-4 | TRBV12-3/TRBV12-4 | CASSPIVAGHEKLFF | TGTGCCAGCAGCCCTATTGTGGCAGGACACGAAAAACTGTTTTTT
- | many | TRBJ1-5 | TRBV30 | CAWSVPGVMNQPQHF | TGTGCCTGGAGTGTACCAGGGGTAATGAATCAGCCCCAGCATTTT
TRBD1 | - | TRBJ1-5 | TRBV6-8 | CASSYSGGQATQPQRF | TGTGCCAGCAGTTACTCAGGGGGCCAGGCCACGCAGCCCCAGCGTTTT
- | many | TRBJ2-1 | TRBV12-3/TRBV12-4 | CASSFGASPYNEQFF | TGTGCCAGCAGTTTCGGAGCGTCTCCCTACAATGAGCAGTTCTTC
- | many | TRBJ1-2 | TRBV28 | CASSLLIGRYYGYTF | TGTGCCAGCAGTTTATTAATCGGCAGGTACTATGGCTACACCTTC
- | many | TRBJ2-4 | TRBV20-1 | CSASSGTKNIQYF | TGCAGTGCTAGTTCCGGGACCAAAAACATTCAGTACTTC
TRBD2 | many | TRBJ2-7 | TRBV12-3/TRBV12-4 | CASSFSTSGAPGREQYF | TGTGCCAGCAGTTTCTCTACTAGCGGGGCTCCGGGGCGCGAGCAGTACTTC
TRBD1 | many | TRBJ2-5 | TRBV6-1 | CASSVELRGLITQETQYF | TGTGCCAGCAGTGTCGAATTGAGGGGGCTAATAACCCAAGAGACCCAGTACTTC
- | many | TRBJ2-7 | TRBV12-3/TRBV12-4 | CASSLGGPVGPYEQYF | TGTGCCAGCAGTCTCGGAGGGCCTGTAGGCCCCTACGAGCAGTACTTC
- | - | TRBJ1-2 | TRBV6-5 | CASSYEKPDSNYGYTF | TGTGCCAGCAGTTACGAAAAACCGGACAGTAACTATGGCTACACCTTC